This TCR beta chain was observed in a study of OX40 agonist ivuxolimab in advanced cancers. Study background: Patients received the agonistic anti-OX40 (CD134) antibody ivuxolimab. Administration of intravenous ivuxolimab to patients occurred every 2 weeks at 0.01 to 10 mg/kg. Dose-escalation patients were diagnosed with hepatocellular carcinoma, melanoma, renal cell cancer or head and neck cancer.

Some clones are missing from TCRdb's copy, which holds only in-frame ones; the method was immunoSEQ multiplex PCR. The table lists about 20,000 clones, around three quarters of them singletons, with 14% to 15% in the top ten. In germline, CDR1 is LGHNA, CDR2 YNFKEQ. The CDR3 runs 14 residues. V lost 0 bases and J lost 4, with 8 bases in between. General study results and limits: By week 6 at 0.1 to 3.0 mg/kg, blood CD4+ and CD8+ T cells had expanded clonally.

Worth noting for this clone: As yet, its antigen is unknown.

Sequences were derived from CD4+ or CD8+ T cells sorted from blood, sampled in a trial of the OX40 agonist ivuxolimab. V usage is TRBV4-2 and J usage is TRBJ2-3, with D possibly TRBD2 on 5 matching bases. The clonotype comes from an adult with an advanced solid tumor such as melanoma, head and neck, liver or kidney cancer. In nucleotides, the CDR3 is TGTGCCAGCAGCCAAGACTCAGCGGCAGATACGCAGTATTTT. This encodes CASSQDSAADTQYF.